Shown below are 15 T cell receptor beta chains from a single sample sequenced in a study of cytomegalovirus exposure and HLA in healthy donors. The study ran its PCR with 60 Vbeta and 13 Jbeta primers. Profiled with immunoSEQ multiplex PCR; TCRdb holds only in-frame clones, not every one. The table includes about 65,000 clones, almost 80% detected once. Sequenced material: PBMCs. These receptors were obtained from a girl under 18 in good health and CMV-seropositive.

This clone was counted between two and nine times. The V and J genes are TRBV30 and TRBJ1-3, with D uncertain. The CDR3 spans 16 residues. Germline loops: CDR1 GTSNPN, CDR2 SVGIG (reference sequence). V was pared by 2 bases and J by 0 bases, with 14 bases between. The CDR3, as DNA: TGTGCCTGGAGTCCCCCTGGCAGAAGCTCTGGAAACACCATATATTTT. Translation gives CAWSPPGRSSGNTIYF.

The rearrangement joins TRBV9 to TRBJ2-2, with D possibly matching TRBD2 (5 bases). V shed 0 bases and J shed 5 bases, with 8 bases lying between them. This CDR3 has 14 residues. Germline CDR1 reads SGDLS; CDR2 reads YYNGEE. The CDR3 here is CASSVGPGTGELFF. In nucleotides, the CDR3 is TGTGCCAGCAGCGTAGGACCGGGGACCGGGGAGCTGTTTTTT.

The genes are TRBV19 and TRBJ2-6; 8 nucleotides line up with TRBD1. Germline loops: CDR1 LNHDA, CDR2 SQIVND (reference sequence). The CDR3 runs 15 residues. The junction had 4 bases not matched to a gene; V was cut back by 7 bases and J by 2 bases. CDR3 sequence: CASTPDRAGANVLTF. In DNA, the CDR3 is TGTGCCAGTACCCCGGACAGGGCTGGGGCCAACGTCCTGACTTTC.

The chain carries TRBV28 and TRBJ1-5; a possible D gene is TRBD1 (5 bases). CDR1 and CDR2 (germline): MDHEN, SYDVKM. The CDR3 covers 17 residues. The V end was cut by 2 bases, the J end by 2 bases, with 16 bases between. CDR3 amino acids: CASSLRTRGGGNQPQHF. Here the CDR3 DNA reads TGTGCCAGCAGTTTACGAACCCGGGGGGGAGGCAATCAGCCCCAGCATTTT.

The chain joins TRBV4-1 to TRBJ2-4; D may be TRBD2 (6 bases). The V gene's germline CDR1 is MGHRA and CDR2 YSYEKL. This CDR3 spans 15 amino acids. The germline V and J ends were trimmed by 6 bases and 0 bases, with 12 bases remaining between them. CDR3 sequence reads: CASSLSGLAKNIQYF. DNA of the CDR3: TGCGCCAGCAGTCTTAGCGGCCTAGCCAAAAACATTCAGTACTTC.

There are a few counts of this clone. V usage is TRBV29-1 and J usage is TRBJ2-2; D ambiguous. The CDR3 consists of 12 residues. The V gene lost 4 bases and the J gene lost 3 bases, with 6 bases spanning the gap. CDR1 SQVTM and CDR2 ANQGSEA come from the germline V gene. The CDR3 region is CSVVVYTGELFF. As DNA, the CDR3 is TGCAGCGTTGTAGTATACACCGGGGAGCTGTTTTTT.

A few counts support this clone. The CDR3, as DNA: TGTGCCTGGACCGAGGGGGGGGTCTCAGATACGCAGTATTTT. This sequence encodes CAWTEGGVSDTQYF. This chain connects TRBV30 to TRBJ2-3, with a weak D call TRBD2 (7 bases). This CDR3 spans 14 amino acids. Trimming pared 4 bases from V and 4 bases from J, leaving 15 bases between. Looked up from germline, CDR1 is GTSNPN and CDR2 is SVGIG (reference sequence).

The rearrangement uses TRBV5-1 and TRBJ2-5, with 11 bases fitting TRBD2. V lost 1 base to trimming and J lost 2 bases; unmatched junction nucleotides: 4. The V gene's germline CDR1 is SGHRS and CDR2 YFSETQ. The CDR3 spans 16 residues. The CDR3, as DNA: TGCGCCAGCAGCTTGACTAGCGGGGGAAGACAAGAGACCCAGTACTTC. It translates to CASSLTSGGRQETQYF.

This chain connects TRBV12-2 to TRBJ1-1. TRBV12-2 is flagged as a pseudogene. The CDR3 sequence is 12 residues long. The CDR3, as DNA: TGTGCAAGTCGCTTCGGGAGGCTTGAAGCTTTCTTT. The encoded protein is CASRFGRLEAFF.

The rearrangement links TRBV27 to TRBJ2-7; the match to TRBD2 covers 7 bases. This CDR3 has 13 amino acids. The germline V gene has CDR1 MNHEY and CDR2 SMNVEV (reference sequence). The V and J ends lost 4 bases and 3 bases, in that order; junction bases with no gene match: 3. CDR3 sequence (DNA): TGTGCCAGCAGTTACCGGGGGGACTACGAGCAGTACTTC. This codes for CASSYRGDYEQYF.

CDR3 coding DNA: TGCGCCAGCAGCTCGACTAGCACAACCGGGGAGCTGTTTTTT. Protein sequence: CASSSTSTTGELFF. The chain uses TRBV5-1 and TRBJ2-2; 7 bases agree with TRBD2. V trimming: 3 bases; J trimming: 5 bases; junction bases outside the gene matches: 4. CDR3 length: 14 residues. The germline V gene encodes CDR1 SGHRS and CDR2 YFSETQ. The whole variable domain, filled in from reference TRBV5-1 and TRBJ2-2, reads KAGVTQTPRYLIKTRGQQVTLSCSPISGHRSVSWYQQTPGQGLQFLFEYFSETQRNKGNFPGRFSGRQFSNSRSEMNVSTLELGDSALYLCASSSTSTTGELFFGEGSRLTVL.

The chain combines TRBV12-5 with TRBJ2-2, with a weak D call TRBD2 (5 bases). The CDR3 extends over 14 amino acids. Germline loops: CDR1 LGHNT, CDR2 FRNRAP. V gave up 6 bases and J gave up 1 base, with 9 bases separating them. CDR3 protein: CASGPRGNTGELFF. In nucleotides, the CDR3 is TGTGCTAGTGGCCCTCGGGGGAACACCGGGGAGCTGTTTTTT. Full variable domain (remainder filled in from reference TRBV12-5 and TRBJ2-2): DARVTQTPRHKVTEMGQEVTMRCQPILGHNTVFWYRQTMMQGLELLAYFRNRAPLDDSGMPKDRFSAEMPDATLATLKIQPSEPRDSAVYFCASGPRGNTGELFFGEGSRLTVL.

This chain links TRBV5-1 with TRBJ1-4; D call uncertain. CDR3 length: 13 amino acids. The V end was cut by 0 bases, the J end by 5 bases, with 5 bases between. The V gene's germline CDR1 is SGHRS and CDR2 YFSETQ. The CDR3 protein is CASSLAMNEKLFF. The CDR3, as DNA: TGCGCCAGCAGCTTGGCTATGAATGAAAAACTGTTTTTT. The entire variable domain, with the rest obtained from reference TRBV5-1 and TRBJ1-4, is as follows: KAGVTQTPRYLIKTRGQQVTLSCSPISGHRSVSWYQQTPGQGLQFLFEYFSETQRNKGNFPGRFSGRQFSNSRSEMNVSTLELGDSALYLCASSLAMNEKLFFGSGTQLSVL.

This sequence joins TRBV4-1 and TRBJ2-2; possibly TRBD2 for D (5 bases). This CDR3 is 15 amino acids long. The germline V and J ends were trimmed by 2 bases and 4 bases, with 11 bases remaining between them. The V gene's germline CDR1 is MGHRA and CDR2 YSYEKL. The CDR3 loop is CASSQISGGTGELFF. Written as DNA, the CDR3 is TGCGCCAGCAGCCAAATCAGCGGAGGCACCGGGGAGCTGTTTTTT.

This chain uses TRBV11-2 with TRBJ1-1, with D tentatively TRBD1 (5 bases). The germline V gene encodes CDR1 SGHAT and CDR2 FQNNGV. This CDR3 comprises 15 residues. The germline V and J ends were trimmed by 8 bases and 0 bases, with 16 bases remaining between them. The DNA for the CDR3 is TGTGCCAGCCGTGGGGCCTGGAAGCTGAACACTGAAGCTTTCTTT. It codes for CASRGAWKLNTEAFF.